The source of this TCR beta chain is a study of post-analysis software for immune sequencing data. Whole-study context: The disease courses spanned relapsing-remitting, secondary progressive and progressive-relapsing forms of multiple sclerosis. Study outcomes and limitations: Patients with multiple sclerosis recorded significantly lower normalized Chao1 diversity than controls, the study found. Higher frequency in patients than in controls was seen for five TRBV segments, with TRBV5-6, TRBV5-1 and TRBV20-1 among them.

Germline lookup yields CDR1 MNHEY and CDR2 SVGAGI. The CDR3 contains 16 residues. The J segment lost 6 bases and the V segment lost 1 base, leaving 6 bases of the junction unmatched. The TCR beta cDNA libraries contained unique molecular identifiers. TCRdb analysed the PCR reads with MiXCR anew, one entry per CDR3 protein. The sample carries about 770,000 distinct CDR3 sequences, roughly 50% recorded once. Comments on this clonotype: The antigen remains undetermined.

The rearrangement links TRBV6-5 to TRBJ1-4, with 9 nucleotides matching TRBD1. Specimen: blood. This TCR was recovered from a girl aged 5-17 years with multiple sclerosis. In nucleotides, the CDR3 is TGTGCCAGCAGTTACTTTAAGACAGGGGGAGATGAAAAACTGTTTTTT. Amino acids: CASSYFKTGGDEKLFF.